Following are 15 T cell receptor beta chains from one sample sequenced in a study of cytomegalovirus exposure and HLA in healthy donors. Primers for the PCR totalled 60 Vbeta and 13 Jbeta. The protocol was immunoSEQ multiplex PCR, while the TCRdb copy is restricted to in-frame clones and leaves out a portion. The table shows about 160,000 clones, with 60% to 80% occurring only once. The sequenced sample consisted of PBMCs. The receptors come from a young woman in good health and CMV-seronegative.

Only a few counts were recorded for this clone. J is TRBJ2-7 and V is TRBV7-9, with D uncertain. V was pared by 5 bases and J by 0 bases, with 8 bases between. The CDR3 has 13 amino acids. CDR1 is SEHNR and CDR2 is FQNEAQ in the germline V gene (reference sequence). The CDR3 region has the DNA TGTGCCAGCAGCCCAAACTACTCCTACGAGCAGTACTTC. Translated, it gives CASSPNYSYEQYF.

The table lists this clone with a few counts. V and J are TRBV2 and TRBJ1-5; 11 nucleotides line up with TRBD1. CDR1 is SNHLY, CDR2 FYNNEI, per germline. Trimming removed 5 bases from V and 6 bases from J; junction bases left unmatched: 9. There are 16 residues in the CDR3. For the CDR3, the DNA is TGTGCCAGCAGTTCGGACAGGGGGCGACTCGGTCAGCCCCAGCATTTT. This encodes CASSSDRGRLGQPQHF.

This clone was seen just once. The chain uses TRBV6-1 and TRBJ1-6, with TRBD1 matching 8 bases. V lost 4 bases and J lost 5; bases outside the gene matches: 4. CDR1 and CDR2 from the germline V gene are MNHNS and SASEGT. The CDR3 has 15 residues. CDR3 nucleotides: TGTGCCAGCAGTGCTAGACAGGGGAATAATTCACCCCTCCACTTT. Protein sequence: CASSARQGNNSPLHF.

This rearrangement joins TRBV5-6 to TRBJ1-4, with D maybe TRBD1 (6 bases). V was clipped by 2 bases and J by 8 bases, with 16 bases between them. From germline, CDR1 is SGHDT and CDR2 YYEEEE. The CDR3 covers 15 residues. CDR3 nucleotide sequence: TGTGCCAGCAGCTTCACAGGGAAATTGACCGAAAAACTGTTTTTT. As protein: CASSFTGKLTEKLFF.

The chain recombines TRBV5-4 with TRBJ2-2; D is perhaps TRBD2 (6 bases). The V gene's germline CDR1 is SGHNT and CDR2 YYREEE (reference sequence). Trimming shortened V by 2 bases and J by 1 base, and 15 bases separated the two germline ends. This CDR3 comprises 17 residues. CDR3 DNA: TGTGCCAGCAGCTTCAGTGTCGGGAGTCAGAACACCGGGGAGCTGTTTTTT. Its translation: CASSFSVGSQNTGELFF.

The rearrangement joins TRBV5-1 to TRBJ2-1; 11 bases are a match to TRBD2. Per the germline V gene, CDR1 is SGHRS and CDR2 is YFSETQ. The CDR3 loop spans 16 amino acids. Germline trimming cut 4 bases from V and 9 bases from J; bases unmatched to any gene: 12. CDR3 sequence reads: CASSRTGTSGAGEQFF. CDR3 sequence (DNA): TGCGCCAGCAGCAGAACCGGGACTAGCGGCGCGGGTGAGCAGTTCTTC.

The rearrangement links TRBV7-3 to TRBJ2-5; D might be TRBD2 (7 bases). Per the germline V gene, CDR1 is SGHTA and CDR2 is FQGTGA. The CDR3 length is 16 residues. The ends were cut back, 1 base at V and 2 bases at J, with 14 bases in the middle. The CDR3 DNA reads as TGTGCCAGCAGCTTAATGGGGGGGGCCGGGCAAGAGACCCAGTACTTC. Translating it yields CASSLMGGAGQETQYF.

Remarks on this clone: The junction and the germline gene differ at one end; a read error may be behind it. The rearrangement joins TRBV5-6 to TRBJ1-2, with 11 bases fitting TRBD1. This CDR3 is built from 16 residues. Germline CDR1 reads SGHDT; CDR2 reads YYEEEE. CDR3 region: CAGSLARDRGDYGYTF. CDR3 coding DNA: TGTGCCGGCAGCTTGGCCAGGGACAGGGGGGACTATGGCTACACCTTC.

This clone was detected many times. The chain couples TRBV28 to TRBJ2-2; tentative D call: TRBD2 (6 bases). Germline V lookup: CDR1 MDHEN, CDR2 SYDVKM. The CDR3 runs 14 residues. Trimming stripped 8 bases from V and 7 bases from J, with 17 bases between. CDR3 bases: TGTGCCAGCGGCGGAGGGGTGGTAGGCGGGGAGCTGTTTTTT. Its translation is CASGGGVVGGELFF.

The gene calls are TRBV5-8 and TRBJ1-1, with D perhaps matching TRBD1 (5 bases). Per the germline V gene, CDR1 is SGHTS and CDR2 is YDEGEE. V was trimmed by 4 bases and J by 7 bases, leaving 11 bases between them. The CDR3 is 12 amino acids. The CDR3 loop is CASSRLTVEAFF. CDR3 sequence (DNA): TGTGCCAGCAGCCGGTTGACAGTTGAAGCTTTCTTT.

The chain joins TRBV5-1 to TRBJ1-4; no clear D gene. This CDR3 spans 14 amino acids. The ends were cut back, 5 bases at V and 3 bases at J, with 11 bases in the middle. The V gene's germline CDR1 is SGHRS and CDR2 YFSETQ. The CDR3 coding sequence is TGCGCCAGCAGTATCGACACCTCTAATGAAAAACTGTTTTTT. Translation gives CASSIDTSNEKLFF.

This clone was observed a few times. The J gene is TRBJ2-5, the V gene TRBV28; 10 bases are a match to TRBD2. CDR1 and CDR2 (germline): MDHEN, SYDVKM. The CDR3 length is 16 residues. V lost 5 bases and J lost 5; bases outside the gene matches: 11. The CDR3 reads CASSPAAGGPKETQYF. The CDR3 DNA sequence: TGTGCCAGCAGTCCCGCAGCGGGGGGGCCGAAGGAGACCCAGTACTTC. Together with reference TRBV28 and TRBJ2-5, the CDR3 gives the full variable domain: DVKVTQSSRYLVKRTGEKVFLECVQDMDHENMFWYRQDPGLGLRLIYFSYDVKMKEKGDIPEGYSVSREKKERFSLILESASTNQTSMYLCASSPAAGGPKETQYFGPGTRLLVL.

V and J are TRBV10-3 and TRBJ1-5; possibly TRBD1 for D (5 bases). Between the trimmed V and J ends, which lost 3 bases and 0 bases, there was a span of 15 bases. Germline assignment: CDR1 ENHRY and CDR2 SYGVKD. There are 17 residues in the CDR3. The DNA for the CDR3 is TGTGCCATCAGTGAAAGGGGTTTAGCTTATAGCAATCAGCCCCAGCATTTT. It yields the protein CAISERGLAYSNQPQHF.

This clone was seen more than once but under ten times. V gene TRBV6-1 combines with J gene TRBJ1-1; D remains unclear. In germline, CDR1 is MNHNS, CDR2 SASEGT. Trimming removed 7 bases from V and 1 base from J, with 13 bases in between. The CDR3 contains 14 residues. The CDR3 DNA is TGTGCCAGCACCCCAACTCGACAGAACACTGAAGCTTTCTTT. This translates into CASTPTRQNTEAFF.

The chain is built from TRBV5-8 and TRBJ2-1; 7 bases are shared with TRBD2. The length of the CDR3 is 18 residues. V lost 0 bases and J lost 5; bases outside the gene matches: 14. The V gene's germline CDR1 is SGHTS and CDR2 YDEGEE. CDR3 coding DNA: TGTGCCAGCAGCTTGGAAGAGAAATGGACTAGGTCGGACAATGAGCAGTTCTTC. Its translation is CASSLEEKWTRSDNEQFF.